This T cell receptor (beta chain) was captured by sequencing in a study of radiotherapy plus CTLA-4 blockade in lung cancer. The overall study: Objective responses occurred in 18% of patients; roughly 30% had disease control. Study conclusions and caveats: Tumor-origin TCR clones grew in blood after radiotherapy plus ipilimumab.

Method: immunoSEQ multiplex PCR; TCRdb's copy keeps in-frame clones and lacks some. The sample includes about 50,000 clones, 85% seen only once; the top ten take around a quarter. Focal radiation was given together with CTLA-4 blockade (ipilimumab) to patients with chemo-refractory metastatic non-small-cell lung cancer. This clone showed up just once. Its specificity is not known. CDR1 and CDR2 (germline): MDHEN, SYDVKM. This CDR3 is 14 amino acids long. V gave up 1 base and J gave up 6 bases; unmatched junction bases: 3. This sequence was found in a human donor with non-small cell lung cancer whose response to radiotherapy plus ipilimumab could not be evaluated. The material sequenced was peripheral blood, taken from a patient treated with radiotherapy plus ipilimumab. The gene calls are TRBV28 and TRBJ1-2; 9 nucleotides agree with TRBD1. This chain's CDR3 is CASSLYGQGNGYTF. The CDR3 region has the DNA TGTGCCAGCAGTTTATACGGACAGGGGAATGGCTACACCTTC.